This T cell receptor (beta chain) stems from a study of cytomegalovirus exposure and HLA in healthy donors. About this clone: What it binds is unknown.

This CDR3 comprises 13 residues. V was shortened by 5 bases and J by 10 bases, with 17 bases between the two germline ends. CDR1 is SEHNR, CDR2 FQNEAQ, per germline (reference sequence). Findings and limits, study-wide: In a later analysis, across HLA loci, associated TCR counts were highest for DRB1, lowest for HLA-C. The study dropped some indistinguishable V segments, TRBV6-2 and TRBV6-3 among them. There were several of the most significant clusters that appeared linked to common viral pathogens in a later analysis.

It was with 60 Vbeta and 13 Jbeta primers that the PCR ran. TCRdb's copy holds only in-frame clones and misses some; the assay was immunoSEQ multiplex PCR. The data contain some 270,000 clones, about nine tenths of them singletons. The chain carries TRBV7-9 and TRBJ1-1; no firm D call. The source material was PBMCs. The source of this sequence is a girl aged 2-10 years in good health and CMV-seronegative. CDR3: CASSPGPSQGAFF. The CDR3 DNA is TGTGCCAGCAGCCCGGGTCCTTCACAAGGAGCTTTCTTT.